The 20 T cell receptor beta chains in this list originate from one sample, sequenced in a study of blood T cells in healthy people across ages. Combining a sample-barcoded 5' primer with a J-beta primer mix, a second PCR ran for about 7 to 11 cycles. Each CDR3 protein is one row after TCRdb ran MiXCR on the 5' RACE reads. The repertoire has around 280,000 distinct CDR3 sequences, roughly 27% of them found once; the top ten carry 29%. Sequencing was done on a sample of blood. Every receptor here comes from a woman between 65 and 79 years old in good health.

There are a few counts of this clonotype. This chain connects TRBV21-1 to TRBJ1-1; whether TRBD1, the table's D call, matches the DNA was not checked. TRBV21-1 is described as a pseudogene. This CDR3 is built from 15 residues. CDR3 loop: CASSTLGGANTEAFF. The CDR3 DNA sequence: TGTGCCAGCAGCACCTTAGGGGGTGCGAACACTGAAGCTTTCTTT.

This clonotype was detected a few times. V gene TRBV12-3 or TRBV12-4 combines with J gene TRBJ2-4; 9 bases map to TRBD1. This CDR3 comprises 13 residues. Unmatched junction bases numbered 5, after V lost 6 bases and J lost 8 bases. The CDR3 DNA reads as TGTGCCAGCAGACGGACAGGGGTGGACATTCAGTACTTC. It is translated as CASRRTGVDIQYF.

This clonotype was counted only a few times. The chain couples TRBV20-1 to TRBJ2-5; D possibly corresponds to TRBD1 (5 bases). V lost 5 bases and J 5 bases, leaving 12 bases between the germline ends. The CDR3 covers 12 residues. In germline, CDR1 is DFQATT, CDR2 SNEGSKA (reference sequence). In DNA, the CDR3 is TGCAGTGCTGGACAACCCCAGGAGACCCAGTACTTC. It yields the protein CSAGQPQETQYF.

This clonotype was observed a handful of times. V gene TRBV20-1 combines with J gene TRBJ1-1, with 8 bases matching TRBD1. Trimming cost V 6 bases and J 3 bases; bases outside gene matches: 6. The CDR3 contains 13 residues. From germline, CDR1 is DFQATT and CDR2 SNEGSKA (reference sequence). The CDR3 reads CSARWTGYTEAFF. The CDR3 DNA reads as TGCAGTGCACGTTGGACAGGGTACACTGAAGCTTTCTTT.

V is TRBV29-1 and J is TRBJ2-7, with D hard to call. The V end lost 7 bases, the J end lost 0 bases, and 13 bases lay between the germline ends. This CDR3 spans 13 amino acids. The V gene's germline CDR1 is SQVTM and CDR2 ANQGSEA. As DNA, the CDR3 is TGCAGCGCCATTCGCGGAAGCTCCTACGAGCAGTACTTC. Encoded protein: CSAIRGSSYEQYF.

This clonotype was detected only a few times. V usage is TRBV24-1 and J usage is TRBJ2-1; D perhaps matches TRBD2 (5 bases). The CDR3 extends over 17 amino acids. Looked up from germline, CDR1 is KGHDR and CDR2 is SFDVKD. V was trimmed by 4 bases and J by 6 bases, leaving 21 bases between them. The CDR3 reads CATSDQVTPRAGNEQFF. The CDR3 DNA reads as TGTGCCACCAGTGACCAAGTGACACCTCGGGCGGGCAATGAGCAGTTCTTC.

Concerning this clonotype itself: The junction departs from the called germline gene at one end, perhaps through a read error. The rearrangement links TRBV7-7 to TRBJ1-2, with 9 bases that match TRBD1. The V gene's germline CDR1 is SSHAT and CDR2 FNYEAQ (reference sequence). The CDR3 covers 19 residues. For the CDR3, the DNA is TGTGCTAGCAGCTTAGCCGCTGGAAGGGGACAGGGTAGAAACTATGGCTACACCTTC. Encoded protein: CASSLAAGRGQGRNYGYTF.

Only a few counts were recorded for this clonotype. Written as DNA, the CDR3 is TGTGCCAGCATTGACAGGGTGAGGAATGAGCAGTTCTTC. Translating gives CASIDRVRNEQFF. This chain links TRBV27 with TRBJ2-5; 7 nucleotides align to TRBD1. The end of the DNA fits TRBJ2-1 better, so the J call may be wrong. Germline CDR1 MNHEY, CDR2 SMNVEV (reference sequence). The CDR3 is made up of 13 amino acids.

This rearrangement joins TRBV29-1 to TRBJ1-1; no definite D call. This CDR3 is 12 amino acids long. CDR1 SQVTM and CDR2 ANQGSEA come from the germline V gene. V dropped 5 bases and J dropped 1 base, with 8 bases sitting between them. The CDR3, as DNA: TGCAGCGTTAGCGTGGGGAACACTGAAGCTTTCTTT. Translated: CSVSVGNTEAFF.

The chain uses TRBV20-1 and TRBJ2-2; 9 bases align to TRBD2. The length of the CDR3 is 18 residues. From germline, CDR1 is DFQATT and CDR2 SNEGSKA (reference sequence). The V segment lost 2 bases and the J segment 4 bases; nucleotides outside the gene matches: 14. The CDR3 nucleotides read TGCAGTGCTAGATCCCGGGGTAGCGGGAGCAAACGCACCGGGGAGCTGTTTTTT. Translated: CSARSRGSGSKRTGELFF.

Comments on this clonotype: The germline gene is not matched at one end of the junction; a read error may be the cause. J is TRBJ1-3 and V is TRBV4-3, with no clear D. The CDR3 length is 15 residues. Per the germline V gene, CDR1 is LGHNA and CDR2 is YSLEER. As DNA, the CDR3 is TGCACCAGCAGCCAAGATTCCGGTTCAGGAAACACCATATATTTT. Amino acids: CTSSQDSGSGNTIYF.

This clonotype came up many times. V is TRBV29-1 and J is TRBJ2-7, with TRBD2 identical over 7 bases. CDR3 length: 13 residues. CDR1 and CDR2 (germline): SQVTM, ANQGSEA. The CDR3 sequence: CSISQMGGREQYF. The CDR3 DNA reads as TGCAGTATCTCGCAGATGGGGGGGAGAGAGCAGTACTTC.

The chain combines TRBV5-1 with TRBJ1-2; D possibly corresponds to TRBD1 (5 bases). The germline V gene encodes CDR1 SGHRS and CDR2 YFSETQ. The CDR3 is 15 residues long. The ends were cut back, 0 bases at V and 4 bases at J, with 13 bases in the middle. In nucleotides, the CDR3 is TGCGCCAGCAGCTTGGATCGGGGGATCCTCTATGGCTACACCTTC. Its translation is CASSLDRGILYGYTF.

This clonotype was found a few times. The J gene is TRBJ2-4, the V gene TRBV15, with a tentative D call TRBD2 (6 bases). Germline lookup yields CDR1 LNHNV and CDR2 YYDKDF (reference sequence). V was cut by 5 bases and J by 2 bases, with 13 bases left in between. CDR3 length: 15 amino acids. The CDR3 loop is CATSSAGPTKNIQYF. CDR3 bases: TGTGCCACCAGCTCGGCGGGACCCACCAAAAACATTCAGTACTTC.

This chain links TRBV7-2 with TRBJ2-5; the match to TRBD1 covers 7 bases. The germline V gene has CDR1 SGHTA and CDR2 FQGNSA. Germline trimming cut 5 bases from V and 6 bases from J; bases unmatched to any gene: 9. The CDR3 runs to 14 residues. This chain's CDR3 is CASSLSGTAKTQYF. In DNA form, the CDR3 reads TGTGCCAGCAGCCTCTCCGGGACAGCTAAGACCCAGTACTTC.

This clonotype occurred a few times. The J gene is TRBJ1-5, the V gene TRBV20-1; 7 bases are a match to TRBD1. Germline assignment: CDR1 DFQATT and CDR2 SNEGSKA (reference sequence). The CDR3 consists of 12 residues. Unmatched junction bases numbered 2, after V lost 5 bases and J lost 4 bases. CDR3 amino acids: CSAGTANQPQHF. CDR3 nucleotides: TGCAGTGCTGGGACAGCTAATCAGCCCCAGCATTTT.

This clonotype has just a few counts. The chain recombines TRBV6-2 or TRBV6-3 with TRBJ2-3, with 8 bases matching TRBD2. The germline gives CDR1 MNHEY, CDR2 SVGEGT. This CDR3 comprises 16 residues. After removal of 6 bases from V and 0 bases from J, the junction contained 8 bases not matched to a gene. The CDR3 coding sequence is TGTGCCAGCAGAACTAGCGGATCCATAAGCACAGATACGCAGTATTTT. It yields the protein CASRTSGSISTDTQYF.

This clonotype was detected ten times or more. The V and J genes are TRBV20-1 and TRBJ2-1; possible D gene TRBD2, 6 bases. The V gene's germline CDR1 is DFQATT and CDR2 SNEGSKA (reference sequence). This CDR3 region has 13 residues. V shed 1 base and J shed 3 bases, with 7 bases lying between them. This chain's CDR3 is CSARVAVYNEQFF. The CDR3, as DNA: TGCAGTGCTAGAGTAGCGGTCTACAATGAGCAGTTCTTC.

The V gene is TRBV29-1, the J gene TRBJ1-1, with D tentatively TRBD1 (6 bases). This CDR3 contains 11 residues. Germline V gene lookup returns CDR1 SQVTM and CDR2 ANQGSEA. V dropped 6 bases and J dropped 13 bases, with 18 bases sitting between them. In DNA form, the CDR3 reads TGCAGCGTCACTGAGGGGGGGAAAGTTTTCTTT. Encoded protein: CSVTEGGKVFF.

At least ten counts were recorded for this clonotype. The V and J genes are TRBV20-1 and TRBJ2-7; 7 bases agree with TRBD2. CDR1 is DFQATT and CDR2 is SNEGSKA in the germline V gene (reference sequence). J gave up 5 bases and V 1 base, and 5 bases lay outside the gene matches. CDR3 length equals 13 residues. The CDR3 here is CSARVTSNHEQYF. CDR3 DNA: TGCAGTGCTAGAGTGACTAGCAATCACGAGCAGTACTTC.